This section outlines one TCR beta chain sequence together with its context. Its antigen is still unknown. V lost 1 base and J lost 2, with 12 bases in between. Germline loops: CDR1 LGHDT, CDR2 YNNKEL (reference sequence). The CDR3 sequence is 15 residues long. TCR beta sequences were obtained from blood CD8+ and CD4+ T cells. CD8+ and CD4+ T cells were negatively isolated; TEMRA cells were FACS-enriched. Random hexamers primed reverse transcription of about 0.45 to 1 ug RNA. Across 54 Vbeta and 13 Jbeta, TCR beta CDR3 was amplified with immunoSEQ multiplex PCR. In TCRdb, the immunoSEQ multiplex PCR reads were re-called with MiXCR into one record per CDR3 protein. The table records about 200,000 distinct CDR3 sequences, roughly 94% of them present only once. The sample is drawn from a study of CD8 T cells in Susac syndrome. Study-wide results and caveats: Regarding the TCR sequencing and HLA analysis, the study admitted that a relatively small number of individuals were involved.

The specimen sequenced was CD4+ T cells from PBMCs. The receptor was isolated from a human donor in good health. The chain recombines TRBV3-1 with TRBJ2-7; the D is unclear. The CDR3 coding sequence is TGTGCCAGCAGCCAAGGGTTAGCAGGAACCTACGAGCAGTACGTC. Its translation: CASSQGLAGTYEQYV.